This entry lists 32 T cell receptor beta chains sequenced from one sample in a study of metastatic and nonmetastatic thyroid tumors. Prior to thyroid surgery, none of the patients had received any treatment. TCRdb called clones again from the PCR reads with MiXCR. The data contain about 85,000 clones, 8% to 9.5% of them singletons. Material for sequencing was blood. The receptor source for this set is a female donor with papillary thyroid cancer or a benign thyroid nodule (not recorded which). Some clones in this sample may be carry-over from other donors' samples.

This clone was observed a few times. A much larger clone lies one base from this, so it may be a read error. The V and J genes are TRBV3-1 and TRBJ1-3, with D uncertain. CDR1 is LGHDT and CDR2 is YNNKEL in the germline V gene (reference sequence). The length of the CDR3 is 15 residues. CDR3 bases: TGTGCCAGCAGCCAAGATCCAAACTCTGGAAGCACCATATATTTT. Protein sequence: CASSQDPNSGSTIYF.

This clone occurred many times. J is TRBJ2-2 and V is TRBV5-1; 11 bases are a match to TRBD1. The CDR3 covers 15 residues. Germline V gene sequence: CDR1 SGHRS, CDR2 YFSETQ. Trimming removed 2 bases from V and 7 bases from J; junction bases left unmatched: 4. CDR3 protein: CASSFRDRGIGELFF. The DNA of the CDR3 is TGCGCCAGCAGCTTCCGGGACAGGGGGATCGGGGAGCTGTTTTTT.

This clone was counted ten times or more. The CDR3 is CASSKSTGSPLHF. DNA for the CDR3: TGTGCCAGCAGTAAATCGACAGGTTCACCCCTCCACTTT. The chain joins TRBV27 to TRBJ1-6; D might be TRBD1 (6 bases). Trimming pared 5 bases from V and 9 bases from J, leaving 11 bases between. Per the germline V gene, CDR1 is MNHEY and CDR2 is SMNVEV (reference sequence). This CDR3 is 13 amino acids long.

The chain employs TRBV6-2 or TRBV6-3 and TRBJ2-3; D could derive from TRBD1 or TRBD2 (5 bases each). The ends were cut back, 2 bases at V and 6 bases at J, with 30 bases in the middle. The CDR3 runs 20 residues. Germline V gene lookup returns CDR1 MNHEY and CDR2 SVGEGT. The CDR3 loop is CASSYTHTSGPSGRSDTQYF. The DNA for the CDR3 is TGTGCCAGCAGTTACACGCATACCTCGGGACCATCCGGTAGATCCGATACGCAGTATTTT.

This clone was observed at least ten times. The chain combines TRBV7-7 with TRBJ1-6, with a tentative D call TRBD1 (5 bases). Germline V gene lookup returns CDR1 SSHAT and CDR2 FNYEAQ (reference sequence). This CDR3 has 15 residues. Trimming cost V 4 bases and J 7 bases, with 14 bases left between them. This chain's CDR3 is CASSSPRGGNSPLHF. The CDR3 DNA follows: TGTGCCAGCAGCTCTCCCCGTGGGGGGAATTCACCCCTCCACTTT.

This clone has at least ten counts. The chain is built from TRBV18 and TRBJ1-2; TRBD1 matches 7 bases. The CDR3 is made up of 15 amino acids. Germline assignment: CDR1 KGHSH and CDR2 LQKENI. Trimming removed 3 bases from V and 4 bases from J; junction bases left unmatched: 8. CDR3 amino acids: CASSPDHRGGYGYTF. CDR3 nucleotides: TGTGCCAGCTCACCCGACCACAGGGGTGGCTATGGCTACACCTTC. Full variable domain (remainder filled in from reference TRBV18 and TRBJ1-2): NAGVMQNPRHLVRRRGQEARLRCSPMKGHSHVYWYRQLPEEGLKFMVYLQKENIIDESGMPKERFSAEFPKEGPSILRIQQVVRGDSAAYFCASSPDHRGGYGYTFGSGTRLTVV.

This clone was seen ten or more times. Written as DNA, the CDR3 is TGTGCCAGCAGGCTCGGGAACACTGAAGCTTTCTTT. Its protein product is CASRLGNTEAFF. This chain links TRBV2 with TRBJ1-1, with D uncertain. Deletions cut 6 bases from V and 1 base from J, with 6 bases between. The CDR3 extends over 12 amino acids. The germline gives CDR1 SNHLY, CDR2 FYNNEI.

This clone has just a few counts. Lacking the conserved final phenylalanine or tryptophan, this CDR3 likely reflects a read error. This chain links TRBV6-1 with TRBJ1-1; TRBD1 agrees at 7 bases. The CDR3 has 14 residues. Germline lookup yields CDR1 MNHNS and CDR2 SASEGT. The J segment lost 1 base and the V segment lost 6 bases, leaving 5 bases of the junction unmatched. The CDR3 DNA is TGTGCCAGCAGCCGTGGGACAGAGAACACTGAAGCTTTCTCT. Its translation is CASSRGTENTEAFS.

At least ten counts were recorded for this clone. The chain couples TRBV6-1 to TRBJ2-1; D uncertain. The V gene's germline CDR1 is MNHNS and CDR2 SASEGT. The germline V and J ends were trimmed by 4 bases and 8 bases, with 15 bases remaining between them. The CDR3 loop spans 14 amino acids. In DNA, the CDR3 is TGTGCCAGCAGTGTCCTCGACGATGTCGATGAGCAGTTCTTC. Protein: CASSVLDDVDEQFF.

This clone was detected only a few times. This clone may be a read error of a much larger clone one base away. The sample has other DNA sequences that encode this CDR3 too. V gene TRBV5-1 combines with J gene TRBJ2-1, with D unclear. CDR1 SGHRS and CDR2 YFSETQ come from the germline V gene. This CDR3 comprises 16 residues. The V end lost 0 bases, the J end lost 4 bases, and 14 bases lay between the germline ends. Written as DNA, the CDR3 is TGCGCCAGCAGCTTGGACTCTCCCCGATCTTACAATGAGCAGTTCTTC. Its protein product is CASSLDSPRSYNEQFF.

In the case of this clone: This may be a read error: a much more frequent sequence differs by one nucleotide. This chain uses TRBV30 with TRBJ2-7; tentatively, D is TRBD2 (7 bases). This CDR3 is built from 14 residues. Germline loops: CDR1 GTSNPN, CDR2 SVGIG (reference sequence). The CDR3 nucleotides read TGTGCCTGGAGTCTCGGGACGGGGGGCTACGAGCACTACTTC. Protein product: CAWSLGTGGYEHYF. Based on the CDR3 plus reference TRBV30 and TRBJ2-7, the full variable domain is SQTIHQWPATLVQPVGSPLSLECTVEGTSNPNLYWYRQAAGRGLQLLFYSVGIGQISSEVPQNLSASRPQDRQFILSSKKLLLSDSGFYLCAWSLGTGGYEHYFGPGTRLTVT.

Turning to this clone: This clone may be a read error of a much larger clone one base away. Other DNA sequences in this specimen translate into the identical CDR3. The chain is built from TRBV9 and TRBJ2-7, with a weak D call TRBD2 (5 bases). Germline-derived CDR1 and CDR2 are SGDLS and YYNGEE. This CDR3 region has 14 residues. CDR3 DNA sequence: TGTGCCAGCAGCCTTGACGGGAACTCCTACGAGCAGTACTTT. Its translation: CASSLDGNSYEQYF.

Many counts were recorded for this clone. The rearrangement uses TRBV6-5 and TRBJ2-4; the match to TRBD1 covers 8 bases. V shed 2 bases and J 6 bases; nucleotides not matched to a gene: 12. This CDR3 is 17 amino acids long. Germline V gives CDR1 MNHEY, CDR2 SVGAGI. The CDR3 region has the DNA TGTGCCAGCAGTTACGGGATGGGACAGGCCGGGAGAAACATTCAGTACTTC. It specifies CASSYGMGQAGRNIQYF.

This clone was counted many times. J is TRBJ2-5 and V is TRBV3-1; TRBD2 agrees at 8 bases. V shed 1 base and J 5 bases; nucleotides not matched to a gene: 15. CDR1 LGHDT and CDR2 YNNKEL come from the germline V gene (reference sequence). This CDR3 contains 18 residues. The CDR3: CASSQGGGPYDSIETQYF. In nucleotides, the CDR3 is TGTGCCAGCAGCCAAGGCGGGGGGCCCTACGATAGTATTGAGACCCAGTACTTC.

This clone appeared many times. This chain links TRBV28 with TRBJ1-5; tentatively, D is TRBD1 (6 bases). This CDR3 is 16 amino acids long. The germline CDR1 and CDR2 sequences are MDHEN and SYDVKM. V lost 3 bases to trimming and J lost 2 bases, with 14 bases between them. As DNA, the CDR3 is TGTGCCAGCAGTTTGGGCAGGGGTGGGGGCAATCAGCCCCAGCATTTT. This sequence encodes CASSLGRGGGNQPQHF.

V is TRBV5-5 and J is TRBJ2-5, with 12 bases matching TRBD2. Losses at the gene ends were 5 bases for V and 0 bases for J; bases not matched to a gene: 5. The V gene's germline CDR1 is SGHKS and CDR2 YYEKEE (reference sequence). The CDR3 has 16 amino acids. The CDR3 is CASRPTSGGYQETQYF. DNA for the CDR3: TGTGCCAGCAGACCTACTAGCGGGGGGTACCAAGAGACCCAGTACTTC. The variable domain in full, completed from reference TRBV5-5 and TRBJ2-5, reads DAGVTQSPTHLIKTRGQQVTLRCSPISGHKSVSWYQQVLGQGPQFIFQYYEKEERGRGNFPDRFSARQFPNYSSELNVNALLLGDSALYLCASRPTSGGYQETQYFGPGTRLLVL.

The table lists this clone with a few counts. The rearrangement joins TRBV10-3 to TRBJ1-2; TRBD1 might be the D (6 bases). This CDR3 comprises 13 residues. Deletions cut 5 bases from V and 3 bases from J, with 10 bases between. Germline V lookup: CDR1 ENHRY, CDR2 SYGVKD. CDR3 sequence reads: CAISMDSDYGYTF. The CDR3 coding sequence is TGTGCCATCAGTATGGACAGCGACTATGGCTACACCTTC.

This clone has just a few counts. The chain uses TRBV29-1 and TRBJ1-1; D is ambiguous. The CDR3 runs 14 residues. The V gene lost 1 base and the J gene lost 0 bases, with 9 bases spanning the gap. Germline V gene data show CDR1 as SQVTM and CDR2 as ANQGSEA. The CDR3 protein is CSVEVGRLNTEAFF. CDR3 in DNA: TGCAGCGTTGAAGTGGGCAGGCTGAACACTGAAGCTTTCTTT.

This clone has ten or more counts. V usage is TRBV5-1 and J usage is TRBJ1-4, with TRBD1 identical over 7 bases. Trimming removed 4 bases from V and 3 bases from J; junction bases left unmatched: 3. This CDR3 is 14 amino acids long. The germline V gene has CDR1 SGHRS and CDR2 YFSETQ. CDR3 protein: CASSPGTANEKLFF. The CDR3 DNA follows: TGCGCCAGCAGCCCCGGGACAGCTAATGAAAAACTGTTTTTT.

Of note for this clone: A much larger clone lies one base from this, so it may be a read error. The rearrangement links TRBV5-5 to TRBJ2-1, with D maybe TRBD1 (5 bases). Trimming took off 4 bases at V and 7 bases at J, with 12 bases between the two ends. CDR3 length equals 13 residues. The germline V gene has CDR1 SGHKS and CDR2 YYEKEE (reference sequence). The CDR3 loop is CASSNIQVNEQFF. In nucleotides, the CDR3 is TGTGCCAGCAGCAACATACAGGTGAATGAGCAGTTCTTC.

This clone was seen ten or more times. The V and J genes are TRBV2 and TRBJ2-7; 8 bases align to TRBD2. The CDR3 loop spans 15 amino acids. The germline gives CDR1 SNHLY, CDR2 FYNNEI. V lost 3 bases to trimming and J lost 2 bases; unmatched junction nucleotides: 6. The CDR3 sequence: CASSEFQRGTYEQYF. CDR3 DNA: TGTGCCAGCAGTGAGTTCCAGCGGGGGACCTACGAGCAGTACTTC.

This clone was recorded at least ten times. V and J are TRBV7-9 and TRBJ1-1; tentative D call: TRBD1 (6 bases). The CDR3 loop spans 13 amino acids. Trimming removed 5 bases from V and 5 bases from J, with 12 bases in between. Germline CDR1 reads SEHNR; CDR2 reads FQNEAQ (reference sequence). The CDR3 sequence is CASSPQGRTEAFF. CDR3 nucleotide sequence: TGTGCCAGCAGCCCACAGGGAAGGACTGAAGCTTTCTTT.

There are many counts of this clone. The rearrangement joins TRBV6-2 or TRBV6-3 to TRBJ2-7; 9 nucleotides match TRBD2. The CDR3 is 13 residues long. The ends lost 5 bases at V and 1 base at J; junction bases unmatched: 0. Germline loops: CDR1 MNHEY, CDR2 SVGEGT. In nucleotides, the CDR3 is TGTGCCAGCAGTAGCGGGGGGTCCTACGAGCAGTACTTC. Residues: CASSSGGSYEQYF.

The V gene is TRBV5-1, the J gene TRBJ2-3; no clear D gene. The V and J ends lost 0 bases and 1 base respectively, with 9 bases between them. CDR1 is SGHRS, CDR2 YFSETQ, per germline. The CDR3 spans 15 residues. CDR3 sequence reads: CASSLAGFGTDTQYF. The CDR3 DNA reads TGCGCCAGCAGCTTGGCGGGTTTTGGCACAGATACGCAGTATTTT. Full variable domain (remainder filled in from reference TRBV5-1 and TRBJ2-3): KAGVTQTPRYLIKTRGQQVTLSCSPISGHRSVSWYQQTPGQGLQFLFEYFSETQRNKGNFPGRFSGRQFSNSRSEMNVSTLELGDSALYLCASSLAGFGTDTQYFGPGTRLTVL.

There are many counts of this clone. The chain is built from TRBV10-1 and TRBJ1-5; tentative D call: TRBD1 (6 bases). V lost 4 bases, J lost 9 bases, and 13 bases lay in between. Per the germline V gene, CDR1 is WNHNN and CDR2 is SYGVQD (reference sequence). CDR3 length: 13 amino acids. CDR3 sequence (DNA): TGCGCCAGCAGTGCTGACAGGTCTCTGCCCCAGCATTTT. This encodes CASSADRSLPQHF.

This clone has at least ten counts. This rearrangement joins TRBV12-3 or TRBV12-4 to TRBJ2-7, with TRBD2 matching over 14 bases. CDR3 length: 14 amino acids. J lost 2 bases, V lost 6 bases, and 0 bases had no gene match. The CDR3 spells CASRTSGGAYEQYF. CDR3 nucleotides: TGTGCCAGCAGGACTAGCGGGGGGGCCTACGAGCAGTACTTC.

A remark on this clone: One junction end disagrees with the germline gene, perhaps due to a read error. DNA of the CDR3: TGTGCCTGTAGTGGTCCAGGGAGCACCTACGAGCAGTACTTC. Its translation is CACSGPGSTYEQYF. This rearrangement joins TRBV30 to TRBJ2-7; D may match TRBD1 or TRBD2 (5 bases each). Germline V gives CDR1 GTSNPN, CDR2 SVGIG (reference sequence). This CDR3 comprises 14 residues.

This clone has only a few counts. The chain recombines TRBV28 with TRBJ2-3; 8 nucleotides align to TRBD2. Germline V gene sequence: CDR1 MDHEN, CDR2 SYDVKM. The CDR3 spans 15 residues. The trim removed 6 bases at V and 3 bases at J, leaving 8 bases unmatched. The CDR3 reads CASSGAGGGTDTQYF. CDR3 coding DNA: TGTGCCAGCAGCGGGGCGGGGGGCGGTACAGATACGCAGTATTTT.

As for this clone: This may stem from a read error, because a much larger clone lies one nucleotide away. The same CDR3 also results from other DNA sequences found in this sample. The chain carries TRBV20-1 and TRBJ2-7, with 7 nucleotides matching TRBD2. The CDR3 sequence is 11 residues long. Unmatched junction bases numbered 2, after V lost 2 bases and J lost 7 bases. CDR1 DFQATT and CDR2 SNEGSKA come from the germline V gene (reference sequence). The CDR3, as DNA: TGCAGTGCTAGAATGGGGGGGGAGCAGTACTTC. It yields the protein CSARMGGEQYF.

Ten or more counts support this clone. This chain joins TRBV2 and TRBJ1-4, with D possibly being TRBD1 (6 bases). V was trimmed by 10 bases and J by 4 bases, leaving 16 bases between them. Per the germline V gene, CDR1 is SNHLY and CDR2 is FYNNEI. The CDR3 totals 14 residues. CDR3 in amino acids: CAMGPRQVNEKLFF. CDR3 nucleotides: TGTGCCATGGGGCCCAGACAGGTTAATGAAAAACTGTTTTTT.

With regard to this clone: The limits of the CDR3 on the DNA are not certain, so only TCRdb's listed CDR3 is given. The rearrangement uses TRBV11-2 and TRBJ1-5. From germline, CDR1 is SGHAT and CDR2 FQNNGV. The length of the CDR3 is 18 amino acids, counting both ends. The CDR3 spells CASSLLLRAVLRAWPQHF.

In this sample, this clone turned up many times. The chain recombines TRBV10-2 with TRBJ2-1; 11 bases fit TRBD2. The CDR3 spans 17 residues. Looked up from germline, CDR1 is WSHSY and CDR2 is SAAADI. V was pared by 0 bases and J by 9 bases, with 10 bases of the junction left unmatched. Here the CDR3 DNA reads TGCGCCAGCAGTGAGTCGATAGCGGGGGGGCCCCGCGCTGAGCAGTTCTTC. It specifies CASSESIAGGPRAEQFF.